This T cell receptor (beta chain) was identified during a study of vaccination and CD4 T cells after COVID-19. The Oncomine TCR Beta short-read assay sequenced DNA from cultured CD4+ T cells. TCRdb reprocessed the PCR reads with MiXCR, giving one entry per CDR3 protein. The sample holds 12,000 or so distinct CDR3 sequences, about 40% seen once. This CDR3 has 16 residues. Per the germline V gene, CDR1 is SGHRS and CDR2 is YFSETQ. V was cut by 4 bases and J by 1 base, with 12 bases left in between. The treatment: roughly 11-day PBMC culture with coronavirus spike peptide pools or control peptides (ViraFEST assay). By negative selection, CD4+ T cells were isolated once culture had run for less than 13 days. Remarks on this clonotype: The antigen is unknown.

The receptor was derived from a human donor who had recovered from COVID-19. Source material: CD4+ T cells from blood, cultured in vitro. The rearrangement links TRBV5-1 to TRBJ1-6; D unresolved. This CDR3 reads CASSPSVQSYNSPLHF. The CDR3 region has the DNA TGCGCCAGCAGCCCTTCCGTACAATCCTATAATTCACCCCTCCACTTT.